One and the same sample provided the 18 T cell receptor beta chains below, sequenced in a study of vaccination effects on CD4 cells after COVID-19. Clones were sequenced by immunoSEQ multiplex PCR, and TCRdb holds only the in-frame ones, with some missing. Of approximately 70,000 clones in the sample, around four fifths are singletons; the top ten hold approximately 0.95%. Their antigen targets remain unknown. Before sequencing, viral peptide pools were used by the ViraFEST assay to expand antigen-specific CD4+ T cells. Scientists isolated CD4+ T cells after a roughly ten-day culture period ended. Two doses of either BNT162b2 or mRNA-1273 were given to each participant. The material sequenced was CD4+ T cells from PBMCs cultured with HCoV-OC43 spike peptides, taken after COVID-19 vaccination. Subset reported: HCoV-OC43 spike overlapping peptide pool stimulation. The receptors here all came from a human donor who received a COVID-19 vaccine.

The chain combines TRBV12-3 or TRBV12-4 with TRBJ1-2; D uncertain. Trimming cost V 6 bases and J 5 bases, with 10 bases left between them. The length of the CDR3 is 12 residues. The CDR3 nucleotides are TGTGCCAGCAGGGGTAATGAGTATGGCTACACCTTC. Amino acid sequence: CASRGNEYGYTF.

The chain is built from TRBV10-2 and TRBJ1-2; no definite D call. Germline-derived CDR1 and CDR2 are WSHSY and SAAADI. The length of the CDR3 is 14 residues. The ends were cut back, 0 bases at V and 2 bases at J, with 7 bases in the middle. DNA of the CDR3: TGCGCCAGCAGTGAGTCGAGCCGCAACTATGGCTACACCTTC. Residues: CASSESSRNYGYTF.

The table lists this clone with a few counts. The rearrangement links TRBV12-3 or TRBV12-4 to TRBJ1-1; 7 bases are shared with TRBD1. Trimming at V came to 7 bases and at J to 4 bases, leaving 3 bases not matched to a gene. This CDR3 is 12 amino acids long. The CDR3 protein is CASTQGITEAFF. The CDR3 DNA sequence: TGTGCCAGCACACAGGGGATCACTGAAGCTTTCTTT.

The V gene is TRBV11-2, the J gene TRBJ2-7; perhaps TRBD2 as D (5 bases). The CDR3 covers 17 residues. The ends were cut back, 5 bases at V and 0 bases at J, with 20 bases in the middle. The V gene's germline CDR1 is SGHAT and CDR2 FQNNGV. The CDR3 DNA is TGTGCCAGCAGCATGCGGACTTCCAAGGCGAGCTCCTACGAGCAGTACGTC. Amino acids: CASSMRTSKASSYEQYV.

The V call is TRBV5-1, the J call TRBJ1-2; D is perhaps TRBD1 (6 bases). Germline V gene data show CDR1 as SGHRS and CDR2 as YFSETQ. The CDR3 loop spans 15 amino acids. Trimming took off 0 bases at V and 2 bases at J, with 11 bases between the two ends. CDR3 sequence: CASSLDARGNYGYTF. The DNA for the CDR3 is TGCGCCAGCAGCTTGGATGCCAGGGGAAACTATGGCTACACCTTC.

This clone has more than one count but fewer than ten. This chain uses TRBV7-8 with TRBJ1-3, with D perhaps TRBD1 (5 bases). CDR1 is SGHVS, CDR2 FQNEAQ, per germline. The CDR3 contains 16 residues. The germline V and J ends were trimmed by 1 base and 1 base, with 11 bases remaining between them. The CDR3 DNA reads TGTGCCAGCAGCTTAGTGGGCAGGGAGTCTGGAAACACCATATATTTT. Protein product: CASSLVGRESGNTIYF. Full variable domain (rest looked up from reference TRBV7-8 and TRBJ1-3): GAGVSQSPRYKVAKRGQDVALRCDPISGHVSLFWYQQALGQGPEFLTYFQNEAQLDKSGLPSDRFFAERPEGSVSTLKIQRTQQEDSAVYLCASSLVGRESGNTIYFGEGSWLTVV.

The chain recombines TRBV7-8 with TRBJ1-5; tentatively, D is TRBD1 (6 bases). V lost 5 bases, J lost 1 base, and 21 bases lay in between. This CDR3 region has 18 residues. Germline CDR1 is SGHVS and CDR2 is FQNEAQ. As DNA, the CDR3 is TGTGCCAGCAGCCCCCTCCCCGGGACACTTGGGAGCAATCAGCCCCAGCATTTT. Its translation is CASSPLPGTLGSNQPQHF.

The J gene is TRBJ2-2, the V gene TRBV7-2; D uncertain. The CDR3 is 15 amino acids. The V gene's germline CDR1 is SGHTA and CDR2 FQGNSA. Trimming stripped 5 bases from V and 1 base from J, with 11 bases between. For the CDR3, the DNA is TGTGCCAGCAGCCGCATCGGAGTGAACACCGGGGAGCTGTTTTTT. It translates to CASSRIGVNTGELFF.

This clone occurred a few times. The chain uses TRBV30 and TRBJ2-7; D remains unclear. Between the trimmed V and J ends, which lost 0 bases and 7 bases, there was a span of 7 bases. This CDR3 is 11 amino acids long. Germline CDR1 is GTSNPN and CDR2 is SVGIG (reference sequence). CDR3 residues: CAWSVFGEQYV. CDR3 bases: TGTGCCTGGAGTGTCTTTGGGGAGCAGTACGTC.

The chain has TRBV24-1 and TRBJ1-4; D is unclear. Germline V gene data show CDR1 as KGHDR and CDR2 as SFDVKD. The CDR3 loop spans 12 amino acids. V shed 3 bases and J shed 8 bases, with 6 bases lying between them. In DNA form, the CDR3 reads TGTGCCACCAGTGATGACGGCGAAAAACTGTTTTTT. The encoded protein is CATSDDGEKLFF.

This chain links TRBV5-6 with TRBJ2-3; D gene uncertain. V was trimmed by 5 bases and J by 0 bases, leaving 7 bases between them. The V gene's germline CDR1 is SGHDT and CDR2 YYEEEE. The CDR3 runs to 13 residues. The CDR3 coding sequence is TGTGCCAGCAGTCTCTGGAGCACAGATACGCAGTATTTT. Translated: CASSLWSTDTQYF.

The J gene is TRBJ2-2, the V gene TRBV4-1; unclear D gene. With 4 bases removed from V and 6 bases from J, the gap between germline ends came to 12 bases. Germline CDR1 reads MGHRA; CDR2 reads YSYEKL. This CDR3 is 14 amino acids long. The CDR3 DNA reads TGCGCCAGCAGCCCTATGGCCCCCGCCGGGGAGCTGTTTTTT. As protein: CASSPMAPAGELFF.

The gene calls are TRBV9 and TRBJ2-1; 10 bases fit TRBD2. The CDR3 is 17 amino acids. From germline, CDR1 is SGDLS and CDR2 YYNGEE. V was pared by 2 bases and J by 9 bases, with 14 bases of the junction left unmatched. In DNA, the CDR3 is TGTGCCAGCAGCGTGCGAAGCGGGGGGGCCTTCTTCCCTGAGCAGTTCTTC. It encodes CASSVRSGGAFFPEQFF.

The chain recombines TRBV5-8 with TRBJ2-1; D remains unclear. CDR1 SGHTS and CDR2 YDEGEE come from the germline V gene. V lost 0 bases and J lost 3, with 4 bases in between. The CDR3 runs 13 residues. The CDR3 bases are TGTGCCAGCAGCTTGGTTCTCTACAATGAGCAGTTCTTC. Amino acid sequence: CASSLVLYNEQFF.

The rearrangement uses TRBV6-5 and TRBJ1-5, with TRBD1 matching over 7 bases. CDR3 size: 14 residues. Germline CDR1 and CDR2: MNHEY and SVGAGI. Trimming took 6 bases from V and 11 from J; bases not matched to a gene: 13. CDR3 sequence: CASSHPDRVGSQHF. CDR3 bases: TGTGCCAGCAGCCATCCCGACAGGGTGGGGTCCCAGCATTTT.

The genes are TRBV5-1 and TRBJ1-2, with TRBD1 as a possible D gene (5 bases). V dropped 0 bases and J dropped 5 bases, with 8 bases sitting between them. CDR3 length equals 13 residues. The V gene's germline CDR1 is SGHRS and CDR2 YFSETQ. CDR3 coding DNA: TGCGCCAGCAGCTTGGACGGGGGATATGGCTACACCTTC. The encoded protein is CASSLDGGYGYTF.

This clone was detected only once. The rearrangement joins TRBV30 to TRBJ2-4, with a possible D match to TRBD2 (5 bases). CDR1 is GTSNPN, CDR2 SVGIG, per germline (reference sequence). V was clipped by 0 bases and J by 2 bases, with 8 bases between them. This CDR3 is built from 14 residues. The CDR3 nucleotides are TGTGCCTGGAGTGTATCCGGGACCAAAAACATTCAGTACTTC. It translates to CAWSVSGTKNIQYF.

This clone showed up just a few times. The chain has TRBV4-1 and TRBJ2-2; the D call may be TRBD1 or TRBD2 (7 bases each). Germline CDR1 MGHRA, CDR2 YSYEKL. The CDR3 covers 15 residues. V was cut by 5 bases and J by 3 bases, with 13 bases left in between. For the CDR3, the DNA is TGCGCCAGCAGCAGACAGGGAGGGGACACCGGGGAGCTGTTTTTT. Amino acid sequence: CASSRQGGDTGELFF.